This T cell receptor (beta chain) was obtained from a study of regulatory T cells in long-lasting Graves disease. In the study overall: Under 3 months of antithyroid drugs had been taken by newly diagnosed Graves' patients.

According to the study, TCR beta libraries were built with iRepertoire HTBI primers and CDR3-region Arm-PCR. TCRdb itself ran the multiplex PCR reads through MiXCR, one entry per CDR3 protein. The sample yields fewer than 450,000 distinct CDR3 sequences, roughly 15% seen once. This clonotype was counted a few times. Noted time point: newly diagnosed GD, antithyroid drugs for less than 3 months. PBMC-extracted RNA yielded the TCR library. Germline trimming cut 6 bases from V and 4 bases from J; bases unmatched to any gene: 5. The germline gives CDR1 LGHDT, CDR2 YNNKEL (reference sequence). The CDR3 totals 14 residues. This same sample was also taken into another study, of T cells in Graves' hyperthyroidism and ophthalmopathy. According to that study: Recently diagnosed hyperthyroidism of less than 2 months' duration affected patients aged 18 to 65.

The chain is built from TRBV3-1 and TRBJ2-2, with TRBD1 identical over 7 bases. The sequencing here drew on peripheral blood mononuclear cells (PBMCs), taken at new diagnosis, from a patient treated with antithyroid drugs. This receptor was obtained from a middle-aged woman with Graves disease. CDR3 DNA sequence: TGTGCCAGCAGAGGGGGCTCGGGCACCGGGGAGCTGTTTTTT. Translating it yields CASRGGSGTGELFF.